This entry concerns a single TCR beta chain. Its antigen is currently unknown. This sample stems from a study of T cell responses to AZD1222 COVID-19 vaccine. Study findings and constraints: Seropositivity was recorded at baseline in only a handful of AZD1222 recipients. Unmutated variant regions are reportedly targeted by nearly half of spike-specific TCRs. Two AZD1222 administrations were followed by greater Spike-specific TCR breadth and depth. The donor group comprised mostly white British people and more females; the analysis possibly underestimated clonal diversity.

The CDR3 consists of 16 residues. The V segment lost 4 bases and the J segment 4 bases; nucleotides outside the gene matches: 8. Germline CDR1 is LGHDT and CDR2 is YNNKEL (reference sequence). The assay was immunoSEQ multiplex PCR, and TCRdb's table has in-frame clones only and misses some. This sample has about 55,000 clones, with 70% to 90% found just once. This TCR was sampled from an adult in good health. The material sequenced was peripheral blood, taken on day 0 of AZD1222 vaccination. The chain joins TRBV3-1 (or the pseudogene TRBV3-2) to TRBJ2-3, with 10 bases fitting TRBD1. The CDR3 reads CASSPGTGVRSDTQYF. DNA of the CDR3: TGTGCCAGCAGCCCCGGGACAGGGGTTCGGTCAGATACGCAGTATTTT.